The clone carrying this TCR beta chain was detected only a few times. Its antigen remains unknown. This record comes from a study of identical twins. Study observations and caveats: Excess sharing between twins was weaker in beta out-of-frame sequences. Models underestimated TCR alpha sharing (out-of-frame) in monozygotic twins.

V was cut by 6 bases and J by 3 bases, with 18 bases left in between. CDR3 length: 16 amino acids. Template switching (which added a universal primer site) was used, and cDNA carried unique molecular identifiers. TCRdb recomputed calls from the 5' RACE reads with MiXCR, one row per CDR3 protein. Altogether just over 450,000 distinct CDR3 sequences are present, approximately 15% being singletons, with the ten largest covering roughly 0.56%. The same specimen was also included in a second study, on yellow fever vaccine responses in identical twins. As that study records: As reported, the vaccine T cell response of twins seemed partly convergent and partly personalized.

This receptor was identified in a woman aged 18-29 years in good health. The chain has TRBV12-3 or TRBV12-4 and TRBJ2-1; a possible D gene is TRBD1 (5 bases). The sample consisted of CD4+ T cells sorted from blood. The CDR3 sequence is CASSQGRAPSYNEQFF. The CDR3 DNA is TGTGCCAGCAGCCAGGGCCGGGCTCCCAGCTACAATGAGCAGTTCTTC.